This TCR beta chain is drawn from a study of blood T cell repertoires in COVID-19. As for the study in general: T cells, B-cell-depleted T cells, or PBMCs provided the cDNA or gDNA that served as material.

Data came from immunoSEQ multiplex PCR; TCRdb stores just in-frame clones and leaves some out. The sample lists fewer than 150,000 clones; around 85% were seen once. Seattle participants joined during active infection and were tracked over time. In germline, CDR1 is SGHVS, CDR2 FQNEAQ. The CDR3 is made up of 17 amino acids. V lost 5 bases, J lost 0 bases, and 4 bases stayed unmatched. A note on this clone: The sample has other DNA sequences that encode this CDR3 too.

Input material: peripheral blood. The chain employs TRBV7-8 and TRBJ1-6; 10 bases line up with TRBD1. This clonotype originated in an older woman with COVID-19, enrolled during active disease. Here the CDR3 DNA reads TGTGCCAGCAGCCCACGGACAGGGGGCTCCTATAATTCACCCCTCCACTTT. Amino acids: CASSPRTGGSYNSPLHF.